This is a list of T cell receptor beta chains from one sample in a study of blood T cell repertoires in COVID-19. Produced via immunoSEQ multiplex PCR; TCRdb's table is partial and in-frame only. The table lists fewer than 300,000 clones, 80% to 90% of them singletons. The sequenced sample consisted of PBMCs or T cells enriched from blood (not recorded which). All receptors derive from a woman under 40 who had recovered from COVID-19. CDR3s include the opening cysteine and the closing phenylalanine or tryptophan. Fields, in order: CDR3 protein, CDR3 DNA, D gene, clone size, J gene, V gene. A D gene is named only where the DNA matches it firmly. Some rows mark clone size as missing; the rest say once, few, many or name a class of expanded clone.

CASSSLPGTQNNEQFF | TGTGCCAGCAGCTCATTACCAGGGACTCAGAACAATGAGCAGTTCTTC | . | . | TRBJ2-1 | TRBV7-3
CASSWTSDSYEQYF | TGTGCCAGCAGTTGGACTAGCGATTCCTACGAGCAGTACTTC | TRBD2 | . | TRBJ2-7 | TRBV6-2/TRBV6-3
CASRTGQALEQYF | TGTGCCAGCAGGACCGGACAGGCCTTAGAGCAGTACTTC | TRBD1 | . | TRBJ2-7 | TRBV7-9
CASSVQGGQPQHF | TGTGCCAGCAGTGTACAAGGAGGACAGCCCCAGCATTTT | . | once | TRBJ1-5 | TRBV6-4
CASNRDRAREQFF | TGTGCCAGCAACCGGGACAGGGCAAGGGAGCAGTTCTTC | TRBD1 | . | TRBJ2-1 | TRBV14
CASSLGPGTAPYEQYF | TGTGCCAGCAGCTTGGGACCCGGGACAGCTCCCTACGAGCAGTACTTC | TRBD1 | . | TRBJ2-7 | TRBV5-4
CASSLTGRGHMNTEAFF | TGTGCCAGCAGTTTAACAGGAAGAGGCCACATGAACACTGAAGCTTTCTTT | . | . | TRBJ1-1 | TRBV28
CASSKGFGGKSNQPQHF | TGTGCCAGCAGCAAGGGGTTTGGGGGCAAAAGCAATCAGCCCCAGCATTTT | . | medium-sized | TRBJ1-5 | TRBV21-1
CASRAGGFNEQFF | TGCGCCAGCAGGGCGGGAGGGTTTAATGAGCAGTTCTTC | TRBD2 | . | TRBJ2-1 | TRBV4-1
CASNKQGLRSYNEQFF | TGTGCCAGCAATAAACAGGGTCTACGGTCCTACAATGAGCAGTTCTTC | . | . | TRBJ2-1 | TRBV28
CASRGGQLLAKNIQYF | TGTGCCAGCAGGGGTGGACAGTTACTAGCCAAAAACATTCAGTACTTC | . | . | TRBJ2-4 | TRBV28
CASSYGTGTQETQYF | TGTGCCAGCAGTTACGGGACAGGGACCCAAGAGACCCAGTACTTC | TRBD1 | once | TRBJ2-5 | TRBV6-5
CASSLMGLNSPLHF | TGTGCCAGCAGTTTGATGGGGCTAAATTCACCCCTCCACTTT | . | . | TRBJ1-6 | TRBV28
CAISESGQGTTEAFF | TGTGCCATCAGTGAGTCGGGACAGGGAACCACTGAAGCTTTCTTT | TRBD1 | . | TRBJ1-1 | TRBV10-3
CASSLSGRGETQYF | TGTGCCAGCAGCCTTAGCGGGAGGGGGGAGACCCAGTACTTC | TRBD2 | . | TRBJ2-5 | TRBV3-1/TRBV3-2
CASKKGGVHENIQYF | TGCGCCAGCAAGAAAGGAGGGGTGCATGAAAACATTCAGTACTTC | . | . | TRBJ2-4 | TRBV10-1
CAWSTGTGPYEQYF | TGTGCCTGGAGTACGGGGACAGGCCCCTACGAGCAGTACTTC | TRBD1 | . | TRBJ2-7 | TRBV30
CATQGGAGELFF | TGTGCCACCCAGGGGGGTGCCGGGGAGCTGTTTTTT | . | . | TRBJ2-2 | TRBV27
CASSPRVAGTGELFF | TGTGCCAGCAGCCCCCGGGTAGCGGGAACCGGGGAGCTGTTTTTT | TRBD2 | few | TRBJ2-2 | TRBV11-3
CASSSLDEKLFF | TGTGCCAGCAGTTCCCTAGATGAAAAACTGTTTTTT | . | . | TRBJ1-4 | TRBV6-2/TRBV6-3
CASSLTQGLGTDTQYF | TGTGCCAGCAGCCTGACACAGGGTCTCGGCACAGATACGCAGTATTTT | . | . | TRBJ2-3 | TRBV28
CASSRGRGSSYEQYF | TGTGCCAGCAGTCGAGGGAGGGGAAGCTCCTACGAGCAGTACTTC | TRBD2 | . | TRBJ2-7 | TRBV6-5
CASSLNHRDVGGYTF | TGTGCCAGCAGCTTAAACCACAGGGACGTTGGTGGCTACACCTTC | . | . | TRBJ1-2 | TRBV13
CASSYARRSYNSPLHF | TGTGCCAGCAGTTACGCTAGAAGATCCTATAATTCACCCCTCCACTTT | . | . | TRBJ1-6 | TRBV6-5
CATSLLAGYGLYEQYF | TGTGCCACCAGTCTACTAGCGGGTTACGGTTTATACGAGCAGTACTTC | TRBD2 | . | TRBJ2-7 | TRBV24-1
CASSLPGTGVNEQFF | TGTGCCAGCAGCCTCCCCGGGACAGGGGTGAATGAGCAGTTCTTC | TRBD1 | . | TRBJ2-1 | TRBV3-1/TRBV3-2
CAISAGVPNQPQHF | TGTGCCATCAGTGCCGGGGTTCCCAATCAGCCCCAGCATTTT | . | once | TRBJ1-5 | TRBV10-3
CASSSTGGARYF | TGTGCCAGCAGCTCGACAGGGGGCGCGCGGTACTTC | TRBD1 | . | TRBJ2-7 | TRBV11-2
CASSSIRDKDYEQYF | TGTGCCAGCAGCTCGATCCGGGACAAGGACTACGAGCAGTACTTC | . | . | TRBJ2-7 | TRBV11-2
CASSPRGKREPPHGTDTQYF | TGTGCCAGCAGTCCCCGGGGGAAGCGGGAGCCGCCCCATGGCACAGATACGCAGTATTTT | TRBD2 | . | TRBJ2-3 | TRBV27
CASSWTAANTGELFF | TGTGCCAGTAGTTGGACAGCCGCGAACACCGGGGAGCTGTTTTTT | . | . | TRBJ2-2 | TRBV27
CASSRGQRTSTDTQYF | TGTGCCAGCAGCCGGGGACAGAGAACTAGCACAGATACGCAGTATTTT | TRBD1 | once | TRBJ2-3 | TRBV11-3
CASSMPLNEQFF | TGTGCCAGCAGCATGCCACTAAATGAGCAGTTCTTC | . | . | TRBJ2-1 | TRBV28
CATSSRNFGHLMNTEAFF | TGTGCCACCAGCAGCAGGAATTTCGGACACCTCATGAACACTGAAGCTTTCTTT | . | . | TRBJ1-1 | TRBV15
CASSLGSLQGETQYF | TGTGCCAGCAGCCTCGGGAGTTTGCAGGGAGAGACCCAGTACTTC | . | . | TRBJ2-5 | TRBV7-9
CASSRYLQGAPEKLFF | TGTGCCAGCAGTCGCTACCTCCAGGGGGCCCCTGAAAAACTGTTTTTT | TRBD1 | few | TRBJ1-4 | TRBV28
CASSSTGVGNTIYF | TGTGCCAGCAGCTCGACAGGGGTGGGAAACACCATATATTTT | TRBD1 | . | TRBJ1-3 | TRBV28
CASSGTGNDYGYTF | TGTGCCAGCTCAGGTACAGGGAATGACTATGGCTACACCTTC | . | . | TRBJ1-2 | TRBV18
CASRKRGGPYEQYF | TGTGCCAGCAGAAAACGCGGGGGGCCCTACGAGCAGTACTTC | TRBD2 | . | TRBJ2-7 | TRBV6-5
CASSKDRAGGSYNSPLHF | TGTGCCAGCAGTAAAGACAGGGCAGGAGGCTCCTATAATTCACCCCTCCACTTT | TRBD1 | . | TRBJ1-6 | TRBV2
CASSQDSDVWASPQHF | TGTGCCAGCAGCCAAGATTCGGATGTTTGGGCTTCCCCCCAGCATTTT | . | many | TRBJ1-5 | TRBV3-1/TRBV3-2
CASSHRGSKEEAFF | TGCGCCAGCAGCCACAGGGGAAGTAAGGAGGAAGCTTTCTTT | . | . | TRBJ1-1 | TRBV4-1
CASALLAVKETQYF | TGTGCCAGCGCCTTACTAGCGGTTAAAGAGACCCAGTACTTC | TRBD2 | . | TRBJ2-5 | TRBV27
CASTQTGYNEQFF | TGTGCCAGCACCCAGACAGGTTACAATGAGCAGTTCTTC | . | . | TRBJ2-1 | TRBV28
CASSSIMTDYYGYTF | TGTGCCAGCAGCTCTATTATGACAGACTACTATGGCTACACCTTC | . | . | TRBJ1-2 | TRBV3-1/TRBV3-2
CSARVGEQAFF | TGCAGTGCTAGAGTGGGAGAACAAGCTTTCTTT | . | once | TRBJ1-1 | TRBV20-1
CASTGAPGLDPQDTQYF | TGTGCCAGCACTGGCGCCCCGGGACTAGACCCTCAGGATACGCAGTATTTT | TRBD2 | . | TRBJ2-3 | TRBV7-2
CASSESGTGPPTDTQYF | TGTGCCAGCAGTGAGTCAGGGACAGGGCCTCCCACAGATACGCAGTATTTT | TRBD1 | . | TRBJ2-3 | TRBV6-1
CASSLGGLKDRGTYTF | TGTGCCAGCAGCTTAGGGGGCTTGAAGGACAGGGGGACCTACACCTTC | TRBD1 | . | TRBJ1-2 | TRBV7-9
CASSWTGLNEQFF | TGCGCCAGCAGCTGGACAGGGCTCAATGAGCAGTTCTTC | TRBD1 | . | TRBJ2-1 | TRBV5-1